The clone carrying this T cell receptor beta chain appeared once. This sample is part of a study of blood T cell repertoires in COVID-19. Patients in Seattle were enrolled during active infection, then followed longitudinally. Profiled with immunoSEQ multiplex PCR; TCRdb holds only in-frame clones, not every one. Counted here are about 56,000 clones, 89% occurring once; the ten biggest clones make up around 45%. Trimming took 9 bases from V and 4 from J; bases not matched to a gene: 9. This CDR3 comprises 14 residues. Germline assignment: CDR1 LNHDA and CDR2 SQIVND (reference sequence). The receptor was derived from an older woman with COVID-19, enrolled during active disease. The chain carries TRBV19 and TRBJ1-2; 9 bases fit TRBD1. The sequencing sample was made of peripheral blood. The CDR3 here is CASHTGGASYGYTF. The CDR3 coding sequence is TGTGCCAGCCACACAGGGGGCGCGTCCTATGGCTACACCTTC.